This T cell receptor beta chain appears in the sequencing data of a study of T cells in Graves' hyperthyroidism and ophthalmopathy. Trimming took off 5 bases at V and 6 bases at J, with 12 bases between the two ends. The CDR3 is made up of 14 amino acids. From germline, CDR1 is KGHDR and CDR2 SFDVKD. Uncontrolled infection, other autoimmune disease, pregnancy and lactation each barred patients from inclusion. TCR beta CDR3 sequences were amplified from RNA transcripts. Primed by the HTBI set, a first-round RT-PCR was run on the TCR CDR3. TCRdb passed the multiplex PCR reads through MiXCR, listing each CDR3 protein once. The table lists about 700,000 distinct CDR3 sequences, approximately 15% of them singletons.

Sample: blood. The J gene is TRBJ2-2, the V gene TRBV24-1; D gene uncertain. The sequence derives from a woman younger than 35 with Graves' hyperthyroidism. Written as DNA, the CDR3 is TGTGCCACCAGTGCCGCCCTTGGGCCCGGGGAGCTGTTTTTT. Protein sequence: CATSAALGPGELFF.